A single sample is the source of the 25 T cell receptor beta chains below, sequenced in a study of T cell repertoires in cytomegalovirus infection (dated by TCRdb to between 2018 and 2020). Their antigens remain unidentified. The treatment or condition tag for this specimen amounts to: in vitro stimulation with specific CMV peptide epitopes to enrich CMV-specific T cells. The instrument was an Illumina HiSeq 1500. The public reads were run again by TCRdb, first through fastp at Q25 and then through MiXCR, and only productive beta chains were kept. Each CDR3 protein gets just one entry, which takes the most common genes and DNA from the rows behind it. The sample has under 200,000 distinct CDR3 sequences on record, roughly 20% of them singletons. The ten top clones hold roughly 25% of the sample. The sample in question was CD8+ T cells from cultured PBMCs, obtained from culture after CMV antigen stimulation. These receptors came from a human donor in good health (CMV status not recorded). Some clones in this sample may be carry-over from other donors' samples.

V usage is TRBV12-3 or TRBV12-4 and J usage is TRBJ1-2; no reliable D call. The CDR3 is made up of 14 amino acids. V lost 1 base and J lost 4, with 10 bases in between. CDR3 in DNA: TGTGCCAGCAGTTTAGGGACGGATGGCTATGGCTACACCTTC. It translates to CASSLGTDGYGYTF.

The V and J genes are TRBV4-3 and TRBJ1-4; unclear D gene. Germline values: CDR1 LGHNA, CDR2 YSLEER. V was cut by 0 bases and J by 3 bases, with 11 bases left in between. This CDR3 has 16 residues. This CDR3 reads CASSQDSGIANEKLFF. The CDR3 bases are TGCGCCAGCAGCCAAGATTCCGGGATTGCTAATGAAAAACTGTTTTTT.

The chain has TRBV2 and TRBJ2-7; weak D call: TRBD2 (5 bases). CDR1 and CDR2 from the germline V gene are SNHLY and FYNNEI. This CDR3 spans 12 amino acids. V gave up 7 bases and J gave up 3 bases, with 10 bases separating them. CDR3 amino acids: CASMKEGYEQYF. For the CDR3, the DNA is TGTGCCAGCATGAAAGAGGGCTACGAGCAGTACTTC. Together with reference TRBV2 and TRBJ2-7, the CDR3 gives the full variable domain: EPEVTQTPSHQVTQMGQEVILRCVPISNHLYFYWYRQILGQKVEFLVSFYNNEISEKSEIFDDQFSVERPDGSNFTLKIRSTKLEDSAMYFCASMKEGYEQYFGPGTRLTVT.

DNA of the CDR3: TGTGCCAGCAGCTTACTACTAGAGATCTTGAACACTGAAGCTTTCTTT. This translates into CASSLLLEILNTEAFF. The chain is built from TRBV7-2 and TRBJ1-1; D call uncertain. Germline V gene lookup returns CDR1 SGHTA and CDR2 FQGNSA. CDR3 length: 16 amino acids. The V gene lost 2 bases and the J gene lost 0 bases, with 13 bases spanning the gap. The full variable domain, completed using reference TRBV7-2 and TRBJ1-1, is GAGVSQSPSNKVTEKGKDVELRCDPISGHTALYWYRQSLGQGLEFLIYFQGNSAPDKSGLPSDRFSAERTGGSVSTLTIQRTQQEDSAVYLCASSLLLEILNTEAFFGQGTRLTVV.

This clonotype was seen only a few times. The chain is built from TRBV12-3 or TRBV12-4 and TRBJ1-1; a weak D match, TRBD1 (5 bases). V dropped 5 bases and J dropped 1 base, with 11 bases sitting between them. The length of the CDR3 is 14 residues. In DNA form, the CDR3 reads TGTGCCAGCAGTCCCGCAGGGCCGAACACTGAAGCTTTCTTT. Encoded protein: CASSPAGPNTEAFF.

This clonotype was recorded a few times. The genes are TRBV4-3 and TRBJ1-1; D not certain. This CDR3 contains 17 residues. CDR1 and CDR2 (germline): LGHNA, YSLEER. V shed 0 bases and J shed 1 base, with 15 bases lying between them. The CDR3 sequence: CASSQDQVPLSNTEAFF. CDR3 nucleotides: TGCGCCAGCAGCCAAGATCAGGTACCGCTCTCGAACACTGAAGCTTTCTTT.

This clonotype has more than one count but fewer than ten. CDR3 sequence reads: CASSQTVNTEAFF. The CDR3 bases are TGTGCCAGCAGCCAGACAGTGAACACTGAAGCTTTCTTT. This rearrangement joins TRBV4-2 to TRBJ1-1; weak D call: TRBD1 (5 bases). The CDR3 length is 13 residues. The germline V and J ends were trimmed by 3 bases and 0 bases, with 5 bases remaining between them. Germline V gives CDR1 LGHNA, CDR2 YNFKEQ.

This chain uses TRBV11-2 with TRBJ2-5, with D possibly matching TRBD1 (7 bases). CDR3 size: 17 residues. The germline gives CDR1 SGHAT, CDR2 FQNNGV. V was pared by 3 bases and J by 4 bases, with 21 bases between. The CDR3, as DNA: TGTGCCAGCAGCTTCACCTCGGAGGGGGCCCATCGAGAGACCCAGTACTTC. Translated, it gives CASSFTSEGAHRETQYF.

This clonotype was seen only once. This chain connects TRBV29-1 to TRBJ1-1; D remains ambiguous. The CDR3 runs 13 residues. V lost 5 bases, J lost 1 base, and 11 bases lay in between. Looked up from germline, CDR1 is SQVTM and CDR2 is ANQGSEA. The CDR3 loop reads CSVTEAQNTEAFF. CDR3 bases: TGCAGCGTTACTGAGGCGCAGAACACTGAAGCTTTCTTT.

This chain links TRBV28 with TRBJ1-5; the D is unclear. Germline V gene sequence: CDR1 MDHEN, CDR2 SYDVKM. Trimming stripped 3 bases from V and 4 bases from J, with 1 base between. This CDR3 contains 11 residues. The CDR3: CASSFNQPQHF. DNA of the CDR3: TGTGCCAGCAGTTTTAATCAGCCCCAGCATTTT. Full variable domain (remainder filled in from reference TRBV28 and TRBJ1-5): DVKVTQSSRYLVKRTGEKVFLECVQDMDHENMFWYRQDPGLGLRLIYFSYDVKMKEKGDIPEGYSVSREKKERFSLILESASTNQTSMYLCASSFNQPQHFGDGTRLSIL.

This clonotype was recorded a few times. The chain uses TRBV6-1 and TRBJ2-3, with 9 bases identical to TRBD2. The trim removed 6 bases at V and 2 bases at J, leaving 18 bases unmatched. Germline V gene sequence: CDR1 MNHNS, CDR2 SASEGT. The CDR3 sequence is 19 residues long. The CDR3, as DNA: TGTGCCAGCAGATCGTCCACCCTCCGTAGCGGGGGACCCACAGATACGCAGTATTTT. Amino acid sequence: CASRSSTLRSGGPTDTQYF.

The V and J genes are TRBV7-8 and TRBJ2-1; unclear D gene. V lost 5 bases and J 4 bases, leaving 21 bases between the germline ends. The CDR3 covers 17 residues. CDR1 is SGHVS and CDR2 is FQNEAQ in the germline V gene. The CDR3 nucleotides read TGTGCCAGCAGCCCACACCCCAGTGGGTTGATTTACAATGAGCAGTTCTTC. Amino acid sequence: CASSPHPSGLIYNEQFF.

V usage is TRBV27 and J usage is TRBJ1-2; no firm D call. The germline gives CDR1 MNHEY, CDR2 SMNVEV (reference sequence). The CDR3 has 17 residues. Trimming removed 3 bases at V and 2 bases at J, with 19 bases between. Here the CDR3 DNA reads TGTGCCAGCAGTTTTTATCCCCGGGATAGAGGGAACTATGGCTACACCTTC. Residues: CASSFYPRDRGNYGYTF.

The chain links TRBV11-2 to TRBJ2-4, with 7 bases aligning to TRBD1. The CDR3 has 17 residues. V shed 0 bases, J shed 2 bases, and the junction held 7 bases outside the gene matches. From germline, CDR1 is SGHAT and CDR2 FQNNGV. CDR3 amino acids: CASSLDIWDRSKNIQYF. CDR3 DNA: TGTGCCAGCAGCTTAGATATCTGGGACAGATCCAAAAACATTCAGTACTTC.

This chain links TRBV6-1 with TRBJ2-7; 11 positions match TRBD2. V lost 2 bases to trimming and J lost 4 bases; unmatched junction nucleotides: 10. CDR3 length: 17 amino acids. CDR1 is MNHNS, CDR2 SASEGT, per germline. CDR3: CASSENELAGAVYEQYF. CDR3 nucleotide sequence: TGTGCCAGCAGTGAAAATGAACTAGCGGGGGCCGTTTACGAGCAGTACTTC.

The CDR3 sequence is CASSRIGQSFSYEQYF. CDR3 nucleotide sequence: TGTGCCAGCAGCCGGATAGGACAGTCTTTCTCCTACGAGCAGTACTTC. The V call is TRBV5-5, the J call TRBJ2-7; D possibly corresponds to TRBD1 (6 bases). Germline lookup yields CDR1 SGHKS and CDR2 YYEKEE (reference sequence). This CDR3 spans 16 amino acids. Trimming shortened V by 4 bases and J by 0 bases, and 17 bases separated the two germline ends.

The gene calls are TRBV7-6 and TRBJ2-1; TRBD1 is a possible D gene (6 bases). The CDR3 loop spans 16 amino acids. V was shortened by 0 bases and J by 4 bases, with 13 bases between the two germline ends. CDR1 and CDR2 from the germline V gene are SGHVS and FNYEAQ. The CDR3 region is CASSLAGTCGYNEQFF. The CDR3 region has the DNA TGTGCCAGCAGCTTAGCGGGGACATGCGGATACAATGAGCAGTTCTTC.

This clonotype appeared a few times. The chain combines TRBV25-1 with TRBJ2-2, with D possibly called TRBD1 or TRBD2 (5 bases each). This CDR3 spans 14 amino acids. CDR1 and CDR2 (germline): MGHDK, SYGVNS. V was clipped by 4 bases and J by 3 bases, with 9 bases between them. DNA of the CDR3: TGTGCCAGCAGTGGGGACCTAGACACCGGGGAGCTGTTTTTT. Translation gives CASSGDLDTGELFF.

This clonotype has just a few counts. The chain couples TRBV2 to TRBJ1-4, with 8 bases matching TRBD1. The CDR3 sequence is 20 residues long. J lost 5 bases, V lost 6 bases, and 23 bases had no gene match. Germline-derived CDR1 and CDR2 are SNHLY and FYNNEI. The CDR3 region is CASRDPKPGGGSRANEKLFF. The DNA for the CDR3 is TGTGCCAGCAGGGACCCGAAGCCAGGGGGCGGTAGTAGAGCGAATGAAAAACTGTTTTTT.

This clonotype showed up many times. V usage is TRBV7-9 and J usage is TRBJ1-2; 10 nucleotides agree with TRBD1. Trimming removed 1 base from V and 3 bases from J; junction bases left unmatched: 11. Per the germline V gene, CDR1 is SEHNR and CDR2 is FQNEAQ (reference sequence). The CDR3 contains 18 residues. CDR3 sequence reads: CASSLVDRDRGQDYGYTF. The DNA of the CDR3 is TGTGCCAGCAGCTTAGTAGACCGGGACAGGGGACAAGACTATGGCTACACCTTC.

The chain uses TRBV7-9 and TRBJ1-1, with D perhaps matching TRBD1 (5 bases). The V gene's germline CDR1 is SEHNR and CDR2 FQNEAQ (reference sequence). Trimming removed 5 bases at V and 5 bases at J, with 18 bases between. The CDR3 is made up of 15 amino acids. CDR3 nucleotide sequence: TGTGCCAGCAGCAACCCTTGGAGGGGCAGGACTGAAGCTTTCTTT. Translating gives CASSNPWRGRTEAFF.

The chain links TRBV5-6 to TRBJ2-7; D call uncertain. V gave up 2 bases and J gave up 0 bases, with 9 bases separating them. This CDR3 is built from 14 residues. Per germline, CDR1 SGHDT and CDR2 YYEEEE. CDR3 sequence (DNA): TGTGCCAGCAGCTTCTCTACGAACTCCTACGAGCAGTACTTC. This sequence encodes CASSFSTNSYEQYF.

This clonotype has just a few counts. The chain is built from TRBV12-3 or TRBV12-4 and TRBJ2-2, with no clear D. The V and J ends lost 8 bases and 5 bases respectively, with 9 bases between them. The CDR3 contains 12 residues. CDR3 residues: CASSGLTGELFF. As DNA, the CDR3 is TGTGCCAGCTCCGGTTTGACCGGGGAGCTGTTTTTT.

This clonotype has more than one count but fewer than ten. The chain has TRBV11-2 and TRBJ2-3, with a possible D match to TRBD2 (6 bases). Germline-derived CDR1 and CDR2 are SGHAT and FQNNGV. V was trimmed by 5 bases and J by 2 bases, leaving 29 bases between them. The CDR3 length is 20 residues. CDR3 sequence reads: CASSTRDLRDSSGHTDTQYF. The CDR3 region has the DNA TGTGCCAGCAGCACTAGGGACCTCCGGGACTCCTCTGGGCACACAGATACGCAGTATTTT.

Remarks on this clonotype: Since a much larger clone is just one base distant, this may be a read error. The V and J genes are TRBV4-3 and TRBJ2-7, with D perhaps TRBD2 (6 bases). Germline CDR1 and CDR2: LGHNA and YSLEER. The CDR3 is made up of 13 amino acids. This chain's CDR3 is CASSQTGAYELYF. The CDR3 bases are TGCGCCAGCAGCCAAACGGGAGCCTACGAGCTGTACTTC.